This TCR beta chain was identified in a study of regulatory T cells in long-lasting Graves disease (dated by TCRdb to the early 2020s). As for the study more broadly: Persistent Graves' disease was defined as persistently positive TSH receptor autoantibodies together with antithyroid drug treatment for over 5 years. Persistent Graves' disease patients in the clinical cohort had taken antithyroid drugs for around 11 years on average. Patients with persistent Graves' disease were compared with patients with newly diagnosed Graves' disease using TCR sequencing and RNA sequencing of peripheral blood. The study was conducted in China and was registered as a clinical trial. A total of roughly 33 samples underwent TCR sequencing: about 13 from persistent and approximately 20 from newly diagnosed Graves' disease patients.

V is shortened by 6 bases, J by 5 bases, and the region joining them spans 13 bases. Including cysteine and phenylalanine, the CDR3 has 14 amino acids. Just CDR3 DNA is preserved here, 42 bases in frame from base 1. CDR1 and CDR2, looked up from the germline V gene, are MDHEN and SYDVKM. The time point label here, explained by the study, means: persistent/refractory GD, antithyroid drugs over 5 years with positive TRAb. For both TCR sequencing and RNA sequencing, RNA was extracted from PBMCs using TRIzol. Graves' disease was diagnosed according to American Thyroid Association guidelines. Recruitment of patients was carried out at an endocrinology department in Xi'an, China. From each patient, around 9 milliliters of peripheral blood was collected into an EDTA anticoagulant tube. Ficoll Paque Plus density gradient separation was used to isolate PBMCs, and no additional T cell sorting was done. An Agilent 2100 Bioanalyzer and agarose gel were used to check RNA quality, while a NanoDrop 2000 measured RNA concentration.

This clonotype was observed many times. Its antigen remains undetermined. Per-base quality was not reported, and no clone a single base away is much larger than it. Overall study results and their limits: Lower TCR Shannon entropy and fewer highly expanded clones were observed in persistent Graves' disease patients than in newly diagnosed patients, which suggested clonal expansion. The study examined only peripheral blood because the primary lesion, thyroid tissue, could not be accessed. Only the TCR beta chain was sequenced and analyzed. TRBV28, TRBJ1-2 and TRBJ2-5 were preferentially used in persistent disease, while TRBV20-1 and TRBJ2-1 were favored in newly diagnosed disease. Persistent patients shared more public clonotypes among themselves (2,741) than newly diagnosed patients did (about 970). The authors noted that the small sample size was a limitation that may lower accuracy.

Preparation of the library involved multiplex PCR. TCRdb shows the sequencer as Illumina HiSeq 4000. iRepertoire HTBI primers and Arm-PCR amplification of CDR3 regions were used to construct TCR beta libraries. PCR products were gel purified before sequencing. The study's processing was this. A total of under 80 TRBV and 14 TRBJ segments were identified across samples and were used for gene usage analysis of CDR3 amino acid clonotypes. COPE and FqMerger were used to merge filtered high-quality paired reads into contigs. BLAST was used to align contigs to IMGT TRBV, TRBD and TRBJ reference genes, with CDR3 defined following IMGT. Any clonotype with a frequency above 0.1% was classified as a highly expanded clone. Repertoire diversity was measured by Shannon entropy, and V-J evenness by the Gini coefficient. Clonotypes shared by more than one individual were considered public. TCRdb trimmed public reads at Q25 via fastp, called clones via MiXCR and kept in-frame beta chains. Every distinct CDR3 protein forms one entry, paired with its most common genes and DNA. The V and J calls come from TCRdb's annotation, not from the publication. For this sample there are 400,000 to 600,000 distinct CDR3 sequences; 20% to 25% appear just once. Roughly 7% of the sample lies in the top ten.

The chain joins TRBV28 to TRBJ1-4, with the D gene too uncertain to name. Sequencing used peripheral blood mononuclear cells (PBMCs), obtained when the disease was refractory, from a patient treated with antithyroid drugs. The clonotype comes from a female donor with Graves disease. The CDR3 protein: CASSATEENEKLFF. Read as DNA, the sequence is TGTGCCAGCAGCGCGACGGAGGAGAATGAAAAACTGTTTTTT.